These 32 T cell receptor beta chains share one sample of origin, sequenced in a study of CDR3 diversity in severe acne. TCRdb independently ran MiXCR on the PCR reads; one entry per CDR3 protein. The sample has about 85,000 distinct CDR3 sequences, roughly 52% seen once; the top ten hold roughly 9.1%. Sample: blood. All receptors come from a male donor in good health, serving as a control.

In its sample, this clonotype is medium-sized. CDR3 sequence (DNA): TGCAGTGTCCCCGAAAGCACAGATACGCAGTATTTT. Its protein product is CSVPESTDTQYF. V usage is TRBV20-1 and J usage is TRBJ2-3; no reliable D call. The CDR3 consists of 12 residues. With 7 bases removed from V and 0 bases from J, the gap between germline ends came to 8 bases. From germline, CDR1 is DFQATT and CDR2 SNEGSKA (reference sequence).

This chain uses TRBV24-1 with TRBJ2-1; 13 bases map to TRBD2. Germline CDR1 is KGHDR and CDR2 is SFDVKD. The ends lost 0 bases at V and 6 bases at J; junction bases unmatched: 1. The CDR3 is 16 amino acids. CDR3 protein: CATSDLRTSGSNEQFF. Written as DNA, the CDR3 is TGTGCCACCAGTGATTTGCGGACTAGCGGGAGCAATGAGCAGTTCTTC.

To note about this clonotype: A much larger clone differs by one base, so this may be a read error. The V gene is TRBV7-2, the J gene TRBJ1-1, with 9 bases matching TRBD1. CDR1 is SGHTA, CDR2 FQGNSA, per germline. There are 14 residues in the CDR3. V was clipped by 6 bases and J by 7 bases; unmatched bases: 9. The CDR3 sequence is CTSSRDRGSDEAFF. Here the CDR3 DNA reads TGTACCAGCAGTCGAGACAGGGGGAGTGATGAAGCTTTCTTT.

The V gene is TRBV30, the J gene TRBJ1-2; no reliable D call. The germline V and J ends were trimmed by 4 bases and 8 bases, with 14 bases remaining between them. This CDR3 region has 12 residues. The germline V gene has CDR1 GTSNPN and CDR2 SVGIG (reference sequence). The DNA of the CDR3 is TGTGCCTGGAAACGTAAGGTTTGGGGCTACACCTTC. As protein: CAWKRKVWGYTF.

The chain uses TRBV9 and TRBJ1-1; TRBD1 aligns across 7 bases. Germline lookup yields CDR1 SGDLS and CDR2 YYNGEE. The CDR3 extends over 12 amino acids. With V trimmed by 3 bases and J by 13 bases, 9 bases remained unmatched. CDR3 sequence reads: CASSGQGGGIFF. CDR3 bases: TGTGCCAGCAGCGGACAGGGTGGGGGAATTTTCTTT.

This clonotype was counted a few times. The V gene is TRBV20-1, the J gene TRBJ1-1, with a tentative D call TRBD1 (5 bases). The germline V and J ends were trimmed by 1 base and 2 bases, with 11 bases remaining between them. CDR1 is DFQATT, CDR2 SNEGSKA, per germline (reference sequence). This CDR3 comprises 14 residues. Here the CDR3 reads CSARGGEGNTEAFF. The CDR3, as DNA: TGCAGTGCTAGAGGGGGGGAGGGTAACACTGAAGCTTTCTTT.

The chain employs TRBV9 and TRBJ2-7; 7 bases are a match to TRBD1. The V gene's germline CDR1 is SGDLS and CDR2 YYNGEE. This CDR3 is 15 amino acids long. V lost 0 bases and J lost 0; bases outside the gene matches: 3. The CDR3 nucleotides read TGTGCCAGCAGCGTAGAACAGGGGAGCTCCTACGAGCAGTACTTC. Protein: CASSVEQGSSYEQYF.

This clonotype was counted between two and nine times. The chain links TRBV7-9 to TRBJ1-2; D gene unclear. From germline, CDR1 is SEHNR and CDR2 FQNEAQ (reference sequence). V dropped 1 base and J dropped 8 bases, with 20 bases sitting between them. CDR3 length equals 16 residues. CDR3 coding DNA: TGTGCCAGCAGCTTAGATTGGTCTCCTGGCGCGAAGGGCTACACCTTC. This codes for CASSLDWSPGAKGYTF. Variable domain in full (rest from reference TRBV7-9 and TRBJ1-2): DTGVSQNPRHKITKRGQNVTFRCDPISEHNRLYWYRQTLGQGPEFLTYFQNEAQLEKSRLLSDRFSAERPKGSFSTLEIQRTEQGDSAMYLCASSLDWSPGAKGYTFGSGTRLTVV.

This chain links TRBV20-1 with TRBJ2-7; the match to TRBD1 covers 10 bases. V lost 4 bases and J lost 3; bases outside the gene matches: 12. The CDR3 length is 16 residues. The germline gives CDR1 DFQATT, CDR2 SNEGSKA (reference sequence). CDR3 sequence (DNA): TGCAGTGCTACCCCGGGACAGGGGTTTAGTGGCTACGAGCAGTACTTC. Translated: CSATPGQGFSGYEQYF.

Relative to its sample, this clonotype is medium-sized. CDR3 sequence reads: CASSPSLGVPGDSPLHF. CDR3 DNA: TGTGCCAGCAGCCCCTCCTTGGGAGTTCCCGGGGATTCACCCCTCCACTTT. V usage is TRBV2 and J usage is TRBJ1-6; D unclear. Germline assignment: CDR1 SNHLY and CDR2 FYNNEI. The CDR3 consists of 17 residues. V was cut by 6 bases and J by 8 bases, with 23 bases left in between.

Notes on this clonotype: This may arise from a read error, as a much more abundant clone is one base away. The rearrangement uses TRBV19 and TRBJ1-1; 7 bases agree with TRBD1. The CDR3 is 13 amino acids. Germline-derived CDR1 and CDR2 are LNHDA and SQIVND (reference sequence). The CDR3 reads CACSYRGGDEAFF. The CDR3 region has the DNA TGTGCCTGTAGCTACAGGGGCGGGGATGAAGCTTTCTTT.

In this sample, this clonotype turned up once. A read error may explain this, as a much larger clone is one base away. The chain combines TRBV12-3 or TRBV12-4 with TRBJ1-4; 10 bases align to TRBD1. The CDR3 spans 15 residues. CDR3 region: CASSFHGTGDEELFF. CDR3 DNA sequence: TGTGCCAGCAGTTTCCATGGGACAGGGGATGAAGAACTGTTTTTT.

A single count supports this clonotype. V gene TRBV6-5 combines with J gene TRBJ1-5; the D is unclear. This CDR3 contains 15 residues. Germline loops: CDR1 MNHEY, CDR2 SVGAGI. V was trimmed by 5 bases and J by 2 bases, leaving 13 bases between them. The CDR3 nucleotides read TGTGCCAGCAGTGAATGGGGAGTTGGCAATCAGCCCCAGCATTTT. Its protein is CASSEWGVGNQPQHF.

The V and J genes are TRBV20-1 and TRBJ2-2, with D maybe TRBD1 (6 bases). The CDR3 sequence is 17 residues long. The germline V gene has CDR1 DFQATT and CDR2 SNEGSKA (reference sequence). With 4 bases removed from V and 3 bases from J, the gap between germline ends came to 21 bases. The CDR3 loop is CSANKGDGYGYTGELFF. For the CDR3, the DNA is TGCAGTGCTAACAAGGGGGACGGCTATGGCTACACCGGGGAGCTGTTTTTT.

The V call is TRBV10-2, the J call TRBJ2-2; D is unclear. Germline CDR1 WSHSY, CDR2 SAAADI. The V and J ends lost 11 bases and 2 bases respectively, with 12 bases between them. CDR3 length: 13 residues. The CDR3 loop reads CAGVSPNTGELFF. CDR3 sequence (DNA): TGCGCCGGAGTATCCCCTAACACCGGGGAGCTGTTTTTT.

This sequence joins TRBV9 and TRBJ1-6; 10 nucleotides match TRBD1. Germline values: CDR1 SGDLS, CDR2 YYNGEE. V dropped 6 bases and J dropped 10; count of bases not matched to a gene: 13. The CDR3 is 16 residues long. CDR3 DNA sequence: TGTGCCAGCACCAAACTGCCCGGGACAGGGGTCTCACCCCTCCACTTT. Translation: CASTKLPGTGVSPLHF.

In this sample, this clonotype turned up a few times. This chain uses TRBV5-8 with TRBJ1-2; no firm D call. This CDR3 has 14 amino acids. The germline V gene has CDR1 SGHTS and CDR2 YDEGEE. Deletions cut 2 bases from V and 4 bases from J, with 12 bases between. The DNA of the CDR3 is TGTGCCAGCAGCTTTCCAGGTCCCAGCTATGGCTACACCTTC. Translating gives CASSFPGPSYGYTF.

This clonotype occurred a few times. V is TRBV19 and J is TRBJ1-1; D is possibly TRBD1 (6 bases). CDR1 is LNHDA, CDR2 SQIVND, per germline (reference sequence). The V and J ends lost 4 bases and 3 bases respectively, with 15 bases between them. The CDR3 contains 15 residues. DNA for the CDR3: TGTGCCAGTAGTACCCCCGGGGGGCGAGACACTGAAGCTTTCTTT. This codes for CASSTPGGRDTEAFF. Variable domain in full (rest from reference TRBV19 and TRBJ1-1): DGGITQSPKYLFRKEGQNVTLSCEQNLNHDAMYWYRQDPGQGLRLIYYSQIVNDFQKGDIAEGYSVSREKKESFPLTVTSAQKNPTAFYLCASSTPGGRDTEAFFGQGTRLTVV.

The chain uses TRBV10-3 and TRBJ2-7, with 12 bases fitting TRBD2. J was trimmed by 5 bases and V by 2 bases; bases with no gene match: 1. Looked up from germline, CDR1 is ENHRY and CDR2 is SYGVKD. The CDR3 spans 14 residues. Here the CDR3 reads CAISEASGRDEQYF. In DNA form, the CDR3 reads TGTGCCATCAGTGAGGCTAGCGGGAGGGACGAGCAGTACTTC.

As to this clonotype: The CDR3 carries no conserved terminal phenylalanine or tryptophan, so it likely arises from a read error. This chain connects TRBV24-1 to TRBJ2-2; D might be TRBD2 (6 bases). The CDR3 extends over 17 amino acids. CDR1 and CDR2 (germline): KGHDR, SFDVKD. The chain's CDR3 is CATSDLQEGIYTGGLFI. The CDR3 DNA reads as TGTGCCACCAGTGATTTGCAAGAGGGGATCTACACCGGGGGGCTGTTTATT.

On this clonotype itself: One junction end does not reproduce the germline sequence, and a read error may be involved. The CDR3 bases are TGTGCCATCAGTGAGTCGGAAGCCTACGAGCAGCACTTC. The encoded protein is CAISESEAYEQHF. V and J are TRBV10-3 and TRBJ2-7; D remains ambiguous. This CDR3 contains 13 residues. Looked up from germline, CDR1 is ENHRY and CDR2 is SYGVKD.

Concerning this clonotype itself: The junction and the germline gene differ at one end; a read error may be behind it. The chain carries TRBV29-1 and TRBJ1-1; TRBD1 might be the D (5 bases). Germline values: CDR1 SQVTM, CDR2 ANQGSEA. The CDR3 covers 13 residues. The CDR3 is CGVEGSTGTEALF. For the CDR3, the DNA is TGCGGCGTTGAAGGATCAACCGGGACTGAAGCTCTCTTT.

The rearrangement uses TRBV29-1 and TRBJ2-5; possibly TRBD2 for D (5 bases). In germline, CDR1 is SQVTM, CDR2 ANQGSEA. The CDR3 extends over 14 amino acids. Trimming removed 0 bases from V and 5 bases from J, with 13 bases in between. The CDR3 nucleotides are TGCAGCGTTGAAGACGGCGGGCTGGGGGAGACCCAGTACTTC. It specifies CSVEDGGLGETQYF.

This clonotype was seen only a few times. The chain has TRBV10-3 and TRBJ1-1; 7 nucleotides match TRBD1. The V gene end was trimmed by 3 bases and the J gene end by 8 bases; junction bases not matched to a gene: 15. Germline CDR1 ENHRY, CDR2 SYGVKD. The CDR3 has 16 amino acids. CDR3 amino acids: CAISERQGVEITEAFF. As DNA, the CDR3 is TGTGCCATCAGTGAACGGCAGGGGGTTGAGATAACGGAAGCTTTCTTT.

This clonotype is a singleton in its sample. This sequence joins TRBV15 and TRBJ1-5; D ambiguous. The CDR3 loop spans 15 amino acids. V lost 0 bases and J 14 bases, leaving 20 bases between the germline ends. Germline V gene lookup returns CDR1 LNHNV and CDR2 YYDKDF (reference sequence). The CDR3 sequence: CATSREDRKDGYKHF. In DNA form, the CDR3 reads TGTGCCACCAGCAGAGAGGATCGGAAGGACGGCTACAAGCATTTT.

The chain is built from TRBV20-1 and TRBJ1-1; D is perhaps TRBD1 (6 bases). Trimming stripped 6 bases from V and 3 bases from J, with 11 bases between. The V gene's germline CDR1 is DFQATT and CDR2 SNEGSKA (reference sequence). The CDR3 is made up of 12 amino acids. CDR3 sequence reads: CSAGPGDTEAFF. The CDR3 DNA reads TGCAGTGCAGGACCAGGGGACACTGAAGCTTTCTTT.

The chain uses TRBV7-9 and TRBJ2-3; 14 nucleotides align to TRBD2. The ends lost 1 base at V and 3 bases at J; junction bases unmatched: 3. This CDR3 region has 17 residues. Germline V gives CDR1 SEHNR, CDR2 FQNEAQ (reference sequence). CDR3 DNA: TGTGCCAGCAGCTTAGGAGGGACTAGCGGGAGTACAGATACGCAGTATTTT. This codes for CASSLGGTSGSTDTQYF. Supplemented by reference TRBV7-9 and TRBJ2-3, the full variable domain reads DTGVSQNPRHKITKRGQNVTFRCDPISEHNRLYWYRQTLGQGPEFLTYFQNEAQLEKSRLLSDRFSAERPKGSFSTLEIQRTEQGDSAMYLCASSLGGTSGSTDTQYFGPGTRLTVL.

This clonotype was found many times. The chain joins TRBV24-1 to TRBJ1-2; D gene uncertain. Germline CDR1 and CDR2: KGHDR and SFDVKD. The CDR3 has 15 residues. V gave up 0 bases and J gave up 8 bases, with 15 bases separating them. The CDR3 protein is CATSDLGVDGEGYTF. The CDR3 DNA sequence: TGTGCCACCAGTGATTTGGGGGTGGACGGAGAAGGCTACACCTTC.

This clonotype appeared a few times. CDR3 in amino acids: CAWSSNPGSPLHF. In DNA form, the CDR3 reads TGTGCCTGGAGCAGTAATCCGGGGTCACCCCTCCACTTT. The chain has TRBV30 and TRBJ1-6; D is uncertain. There are 13 residues in the CDR3. Germline loops: CDR1 GTSNPN, CDR2 SVGIG (reference sequence). Trimming left V 3 bases short and J 10 bases short, with 13 bases between.

For the CDR3, the DNA is TGTGCCAGCAGCCCTAAAAACGCGAACACCGGGGAGCTGTTTTTT. Translating it yields CASSPKNANTGELFF. This sequence joins TRBV7-9 and TRBJ2-2; D unclear. The CDR3 totals 15 residues. V was shortened by 5 bases and J by 0 bases, with 10 bases between the two germline ends. Looked up from germline, CDR1 is SEHNR and CDR2 is FQNEAQ (reference sequence).

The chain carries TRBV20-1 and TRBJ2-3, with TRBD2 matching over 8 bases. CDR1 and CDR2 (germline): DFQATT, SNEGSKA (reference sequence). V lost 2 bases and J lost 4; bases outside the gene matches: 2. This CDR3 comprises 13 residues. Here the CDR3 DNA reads TGCAGTGCTAGAAACGGGGGGGCAGATACGCAGTATTTT. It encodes CSARNGGADTQYF.

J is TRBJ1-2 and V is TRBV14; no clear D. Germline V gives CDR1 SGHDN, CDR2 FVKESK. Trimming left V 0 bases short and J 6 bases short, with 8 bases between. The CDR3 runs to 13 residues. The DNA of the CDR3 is TGTGCCAGCAGCCAAGATTTCACGGATGGCTACACCTTC. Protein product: CASSQDFTDGYTF.